This record concerns one TCR beta chain sequence. Its antigen is unknown. A much larger clonotype is one base distant, so this may be a read error. Within the sample, other DNA sequences also encode this same CDR3. Original data processing: A classifier of distant metastasis in papillary thyroid cancer was built from CDR3 differences (across clinicopathological groups). TCRdb re-processed the PCR reads through MiXCR. The V and J calls come from TCRdb's annotation, not from the publication. The repertoire holds approximately 34,000 clones, with about a sixth as singletons. Nobody among the patients had been given any treatment before thyroid surgery. The CDR3 covers 16 residues. Trimming left V 1 base short and J 6 bases short, with 19 bases between. CDR1 is SGHDT, CDR2 YYEEEE, per germline. The data were taken from a study of metastatic and nonmetastatic thyroid tumors. The wider study: Where malignant and benign thyroid patients were concerned, repertoires were compared across blood and tumor or nodule tissue. Findings of the study overall: Patients with malignant thyroid tumors reportedly had significantly higher TCR beta diversity than those with benign nodules, in blood and tumor.

J is TRBJ1-2 and V is TRBV5-6; D call uncertain. Source material: blood. This clonotype originated in a female donor with papillary thyroid cancer or a benign thyroid nodule (not recorded which). Some clones in this sample may be carry-over from other donors' samples. CDR3 sequence (DNA): TGTGCCAGCAGCTTGTTTGGCGACACCGGTTCAGATGGCTACACCTTC. This translates into CASSLFGDTGSDGYTF.